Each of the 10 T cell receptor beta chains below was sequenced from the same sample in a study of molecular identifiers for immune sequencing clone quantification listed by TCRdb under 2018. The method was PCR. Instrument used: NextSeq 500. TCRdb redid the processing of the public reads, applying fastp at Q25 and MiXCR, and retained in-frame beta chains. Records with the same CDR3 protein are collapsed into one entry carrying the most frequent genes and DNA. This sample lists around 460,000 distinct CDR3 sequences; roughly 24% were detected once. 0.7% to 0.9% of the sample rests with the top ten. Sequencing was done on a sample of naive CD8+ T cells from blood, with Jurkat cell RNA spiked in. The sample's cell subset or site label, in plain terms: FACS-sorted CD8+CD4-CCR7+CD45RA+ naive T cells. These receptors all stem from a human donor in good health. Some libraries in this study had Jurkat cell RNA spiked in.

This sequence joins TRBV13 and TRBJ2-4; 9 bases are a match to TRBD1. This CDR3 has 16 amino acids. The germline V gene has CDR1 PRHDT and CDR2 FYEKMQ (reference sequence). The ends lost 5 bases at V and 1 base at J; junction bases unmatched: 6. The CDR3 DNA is TGTGCCAGCAGCGATAAACAGGGGGCGGCCAAAAACATTCAGTACTTC. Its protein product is CASSDKQGAAKNIQYF. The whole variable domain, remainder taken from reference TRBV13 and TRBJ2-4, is AAGVIQSPRHLIKEKRETATLKCYPIPRHDTVYWYQQGPGQDPQFLISFYEKMQSDKGSIPDRFSAQQFSDYHSELNMSSLELGDSALYFCASSDKQGAAKNIQYFGAGTRLSVL.

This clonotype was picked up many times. The DNA of the CDR3 is TGTGCCAGCAGCCACCGGGGGGAGACCCAGTACTTC. The encoded protein is CASSHRGETQYF. V usage is TRBV12-3 or TRBV12-4 and J usage is TRBJ2-5, with a weak D call TRBD2 (6 bases). This CDR3 is built from 12 residues. V was trimmed by 6 bases and J by 5 bases, leaving 10 bases between them.

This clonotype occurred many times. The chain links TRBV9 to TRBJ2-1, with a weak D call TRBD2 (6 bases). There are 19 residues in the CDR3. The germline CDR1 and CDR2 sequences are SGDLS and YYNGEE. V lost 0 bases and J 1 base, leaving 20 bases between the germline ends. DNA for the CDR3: TGTGCCAGCAGCGTAGCCGGGGGTCAGGGACCCGGGTCCTACAATGAGCAGTTCTTC. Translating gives CASSVAGGQGPGSYNEQFF.

CDR3 coding DNA: TGTGCCAGCAGTAAAGGACAGGGGGCCGGAACCCCCATATATTTT. It encodes CASSKGQGAGTPIYF. The chain employs TRBV27 and TRBJ1-3, with TRBD1 matching over 11 bases. CDR3 length equals 15 residues. The germline V gene encodes CDR1 MNHEY and CDR2 SMNVEV (reference sequence). Trimming took 5 bases from V and 11 from J; bases not matched to a gene: 11.

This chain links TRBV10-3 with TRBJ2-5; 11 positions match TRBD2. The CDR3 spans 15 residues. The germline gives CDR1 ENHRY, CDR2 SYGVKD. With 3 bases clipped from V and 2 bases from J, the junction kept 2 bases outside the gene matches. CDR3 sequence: CAISDLAGGQETQYF. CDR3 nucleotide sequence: TGTGCCATCAGTGATTTAGCGGGGGGGCAAGAGACCCAGTACTTC.

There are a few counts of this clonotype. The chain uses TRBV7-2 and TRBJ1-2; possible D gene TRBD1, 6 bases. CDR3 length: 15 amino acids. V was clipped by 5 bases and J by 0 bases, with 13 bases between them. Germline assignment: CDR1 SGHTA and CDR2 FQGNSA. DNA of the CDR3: TGTGCCAGCAGCACAGACAGGTCTACTAACTATGGCTACACCTTC. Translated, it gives CASSTDRSTNYGYTF.

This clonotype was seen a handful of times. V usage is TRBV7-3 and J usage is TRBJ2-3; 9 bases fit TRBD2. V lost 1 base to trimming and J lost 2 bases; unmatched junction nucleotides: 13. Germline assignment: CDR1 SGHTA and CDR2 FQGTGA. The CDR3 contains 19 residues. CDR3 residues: CASSLIGFSGRLFTDTQYF. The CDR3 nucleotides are TGTGCCAGCAGCTTAATTGGTTTTAGCGGGAGATTGTTCACAGATACGCAGTATTTT.

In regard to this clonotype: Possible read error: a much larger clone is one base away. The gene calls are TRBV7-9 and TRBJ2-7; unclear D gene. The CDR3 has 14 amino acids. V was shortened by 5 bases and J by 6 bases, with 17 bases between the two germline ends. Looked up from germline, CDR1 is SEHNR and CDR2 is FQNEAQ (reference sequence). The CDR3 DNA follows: TGTGCCAGCAGCACACATGTCGAAGGGTTCGAGCAGTACTTC. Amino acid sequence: CASSTHVEGFEQYF.

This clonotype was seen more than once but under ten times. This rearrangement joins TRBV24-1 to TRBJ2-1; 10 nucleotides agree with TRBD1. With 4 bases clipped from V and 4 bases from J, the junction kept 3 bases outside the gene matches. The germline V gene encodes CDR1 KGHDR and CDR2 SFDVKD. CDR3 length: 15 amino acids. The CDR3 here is CATSERTGGYNEQFF. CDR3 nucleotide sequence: TGTGCCACCAGTGAGAGGACAGGGGGATACAATGAGCAGTTCTTC.

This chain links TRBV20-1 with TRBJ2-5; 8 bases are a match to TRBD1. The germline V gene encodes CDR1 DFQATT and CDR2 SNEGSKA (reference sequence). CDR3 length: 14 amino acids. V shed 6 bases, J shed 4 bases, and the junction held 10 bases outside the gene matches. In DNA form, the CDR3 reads TGCAGTGCCGGGACAGGCCAATGGCCAGAGACCCAGTACTTC. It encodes CSAGTGQWPETQYF.